The clone carrying this T cell receptor (beta chain) has a handful of counts. Its matching antigen is unknown. Unique molecular identifiers were present on cDNA, and template switching added a universal primer site. Using its own MiXCR run on the 5' RACE reads, TCRdb lists one record per CDR3 protein. The sample yields approximately 230,000 distinct CDR3 sequences, over 11% seen once. The CDR3 extends over 14 amino acids. With 3 bases removed from V and 4 bases from J, the gap between germline ends came to 9 bases. Germline CDR1 reads SGHNT; CDR2 reads YENEEA. Healthy Caucasians were all of the donors. The data were obtained in a study of identical twins. Study results and limitations: Cross-sectional statistical analysis was relied on for the conclusions, without the same donors being followed. Beta out-of-frame sequences displayed a weaker excess of sharing between twins.

The TCR sequence derives from a woman aged 18 to 35 in good health. The V and J genes are TRBV11-3 and TRBJ2-2; D unclear. Sequenced material: memory (CD45RO+) T cells sorted from blood. The CDR3 protein is CASSLGSATGELFF. The CDR3 DNA follows: TGTGCCAGCAGCTTGGGGTCGGCCACCGGGGAGCTGTTTTTT.